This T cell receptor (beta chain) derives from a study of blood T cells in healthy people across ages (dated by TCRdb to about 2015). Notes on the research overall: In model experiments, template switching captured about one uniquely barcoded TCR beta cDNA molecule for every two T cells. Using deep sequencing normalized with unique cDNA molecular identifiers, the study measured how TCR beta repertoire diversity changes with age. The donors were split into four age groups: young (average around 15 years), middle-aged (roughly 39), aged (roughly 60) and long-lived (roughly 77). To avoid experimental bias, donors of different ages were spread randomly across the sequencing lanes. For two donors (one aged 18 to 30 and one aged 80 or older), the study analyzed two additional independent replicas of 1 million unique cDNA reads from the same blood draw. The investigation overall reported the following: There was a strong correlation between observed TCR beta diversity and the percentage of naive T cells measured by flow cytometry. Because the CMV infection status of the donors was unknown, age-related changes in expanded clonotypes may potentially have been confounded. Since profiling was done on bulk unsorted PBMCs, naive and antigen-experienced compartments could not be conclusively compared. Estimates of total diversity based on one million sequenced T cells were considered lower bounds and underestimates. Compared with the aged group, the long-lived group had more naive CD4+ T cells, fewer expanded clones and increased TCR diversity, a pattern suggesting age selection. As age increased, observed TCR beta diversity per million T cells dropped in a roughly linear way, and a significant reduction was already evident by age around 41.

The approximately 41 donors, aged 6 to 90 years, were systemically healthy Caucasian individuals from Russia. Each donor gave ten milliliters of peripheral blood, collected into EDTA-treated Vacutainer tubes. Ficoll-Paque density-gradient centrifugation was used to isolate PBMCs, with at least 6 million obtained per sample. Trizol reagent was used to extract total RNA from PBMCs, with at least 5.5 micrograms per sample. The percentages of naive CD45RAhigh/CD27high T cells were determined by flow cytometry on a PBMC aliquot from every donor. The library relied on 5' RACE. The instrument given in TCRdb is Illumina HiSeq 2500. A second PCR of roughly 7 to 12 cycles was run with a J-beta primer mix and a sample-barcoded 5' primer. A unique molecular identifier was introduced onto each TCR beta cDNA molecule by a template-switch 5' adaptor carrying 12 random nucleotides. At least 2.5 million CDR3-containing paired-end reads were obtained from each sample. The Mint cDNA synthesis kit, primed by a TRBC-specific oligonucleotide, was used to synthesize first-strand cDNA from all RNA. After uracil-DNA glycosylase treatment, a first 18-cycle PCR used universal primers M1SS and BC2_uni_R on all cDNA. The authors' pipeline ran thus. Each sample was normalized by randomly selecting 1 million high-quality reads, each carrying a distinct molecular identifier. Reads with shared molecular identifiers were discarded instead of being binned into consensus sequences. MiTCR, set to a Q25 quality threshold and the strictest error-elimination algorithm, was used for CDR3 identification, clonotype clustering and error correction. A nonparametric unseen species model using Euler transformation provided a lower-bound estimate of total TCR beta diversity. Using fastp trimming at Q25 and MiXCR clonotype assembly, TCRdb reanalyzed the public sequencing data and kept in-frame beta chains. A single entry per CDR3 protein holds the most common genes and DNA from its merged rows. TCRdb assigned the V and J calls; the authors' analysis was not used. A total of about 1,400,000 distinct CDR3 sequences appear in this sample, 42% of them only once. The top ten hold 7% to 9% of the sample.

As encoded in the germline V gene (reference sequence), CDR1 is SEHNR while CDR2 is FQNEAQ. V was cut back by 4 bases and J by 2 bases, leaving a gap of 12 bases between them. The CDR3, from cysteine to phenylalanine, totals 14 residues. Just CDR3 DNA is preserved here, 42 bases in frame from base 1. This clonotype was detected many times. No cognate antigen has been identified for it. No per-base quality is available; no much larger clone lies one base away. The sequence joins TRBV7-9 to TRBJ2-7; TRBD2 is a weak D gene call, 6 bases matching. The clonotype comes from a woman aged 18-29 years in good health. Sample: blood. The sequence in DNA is TGTGCCAGCAGCTCGCGGGACGCAGCCTACGAGCAGTACTTC. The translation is CASSSRDAAYEQYF. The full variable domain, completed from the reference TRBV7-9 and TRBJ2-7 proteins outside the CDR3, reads DTGVSQNPRHKITKRGQNVTFRCDPISEHNRLYWYRQTLGQGPEFLTYFQNEAQLEKSRLLSDRFSAERPKGSFSTLEIQRTEQGDSAMYLCASSSRDAAYEQYFGPGTRLTVT.